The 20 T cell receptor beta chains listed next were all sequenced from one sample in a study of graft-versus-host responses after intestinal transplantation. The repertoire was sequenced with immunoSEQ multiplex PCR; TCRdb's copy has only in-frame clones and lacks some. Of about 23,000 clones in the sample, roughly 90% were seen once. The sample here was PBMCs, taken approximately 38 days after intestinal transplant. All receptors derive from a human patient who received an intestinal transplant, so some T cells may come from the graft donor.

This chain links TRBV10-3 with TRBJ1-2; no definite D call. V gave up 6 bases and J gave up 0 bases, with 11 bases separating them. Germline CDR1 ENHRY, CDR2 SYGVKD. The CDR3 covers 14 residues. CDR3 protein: CAISLTTPNYGYTF. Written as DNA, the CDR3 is TGTGCCATCAGCCTGACGACTCCTAACTATGGCTACACCTTC.

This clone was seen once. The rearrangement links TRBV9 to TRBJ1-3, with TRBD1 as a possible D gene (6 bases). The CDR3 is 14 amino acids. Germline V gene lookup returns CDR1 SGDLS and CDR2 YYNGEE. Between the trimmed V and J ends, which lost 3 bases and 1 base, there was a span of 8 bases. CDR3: CASSAQGSGNTIYF. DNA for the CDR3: TGTGCCAGCAGCGCACAGGGATCTGGAAACACCATATATTTT.

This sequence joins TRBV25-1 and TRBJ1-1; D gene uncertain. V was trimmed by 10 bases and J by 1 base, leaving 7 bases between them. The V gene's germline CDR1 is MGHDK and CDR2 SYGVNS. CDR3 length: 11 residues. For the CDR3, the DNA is TGTGCCACCGGAGGGAACACTGAAGCTTTCTTT. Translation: CATGGNTEAFF.

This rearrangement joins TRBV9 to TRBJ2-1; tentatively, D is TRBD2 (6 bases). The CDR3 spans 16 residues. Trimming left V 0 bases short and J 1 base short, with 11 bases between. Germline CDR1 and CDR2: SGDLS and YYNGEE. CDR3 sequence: CASSVGGDSSYNEQFF. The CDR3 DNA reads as TGTGCCAGCAGCGTAGGCGGGGACTCGTCCTACAATGAGCAGTTCTTC.

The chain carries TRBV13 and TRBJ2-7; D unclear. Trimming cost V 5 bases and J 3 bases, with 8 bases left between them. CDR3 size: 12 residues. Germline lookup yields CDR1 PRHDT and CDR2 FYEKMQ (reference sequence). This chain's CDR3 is CASSLDGYEQYF. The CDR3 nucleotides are TGTGCCAGCAGCCTGGACGGCTACGAGCAGTACTTC.

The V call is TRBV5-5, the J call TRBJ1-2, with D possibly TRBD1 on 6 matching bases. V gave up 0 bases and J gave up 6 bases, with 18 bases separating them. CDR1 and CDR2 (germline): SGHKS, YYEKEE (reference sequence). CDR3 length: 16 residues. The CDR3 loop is CASSLDPRGGVHGYTF. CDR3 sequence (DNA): TGTGCCAGCAGCTTGGATCCGCGGGGGGGCGTTCATGGCTACACCTTC. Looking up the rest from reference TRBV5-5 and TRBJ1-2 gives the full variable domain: DAGVTQSPTHLIKTRGQQVTLRCSPISGHKSVSWYQQVLGQGPQFIFQYYEKEERGRGNFPDRFSARQFPNYSSELNVNALLLGDSALYLCASSLDPRGGVHGYTFGSGTRLTVV.

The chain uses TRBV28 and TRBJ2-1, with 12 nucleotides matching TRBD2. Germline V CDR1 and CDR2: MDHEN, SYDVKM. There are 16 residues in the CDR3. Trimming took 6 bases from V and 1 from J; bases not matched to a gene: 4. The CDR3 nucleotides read TGTGCCAGCAGCCGACTAGCGGGAGTTTCCTACAATGAGCAGTTCTTC. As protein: CASSRLAGVSYNEQFF.

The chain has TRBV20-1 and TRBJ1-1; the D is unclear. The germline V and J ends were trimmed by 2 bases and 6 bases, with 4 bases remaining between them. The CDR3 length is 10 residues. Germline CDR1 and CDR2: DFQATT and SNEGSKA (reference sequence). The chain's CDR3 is CSARFAEAFF. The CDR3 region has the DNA TGCAGTGCTAGATTCGCTGAAGCTTTCTTT.

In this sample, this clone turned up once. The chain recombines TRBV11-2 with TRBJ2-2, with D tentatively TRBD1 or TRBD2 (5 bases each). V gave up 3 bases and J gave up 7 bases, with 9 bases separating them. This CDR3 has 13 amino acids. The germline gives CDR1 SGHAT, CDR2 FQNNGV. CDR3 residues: CASSFGGLGELFF. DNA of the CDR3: TGTGCCAGCAGCTTTGGGGGTCTCGGGGAGCTGTTTTTT.

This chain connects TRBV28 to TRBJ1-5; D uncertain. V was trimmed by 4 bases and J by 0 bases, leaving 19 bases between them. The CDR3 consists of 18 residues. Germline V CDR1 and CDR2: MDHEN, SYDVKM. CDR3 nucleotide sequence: TGTGCCAGCAGTTACCCCAAAATTCCCACAGCTAGCAATCAGCCCCAGCATTTT. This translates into CASSYPKIPTASNQPQHF.

The CDR3 DNA follows: TGTGCCAGCAGGAGAGGGGGCGCTGGAAACACCATATATTTT. It codes for CASRRGGAGNTIYF. The rearrangement links TRBV6-1 to TRBJ1-3; 7 bases align to TRBD1. CDR1 is MNHNS, CDR2 SASEGT, per germline. CDR3 length: 14 amino acids. Unmatched junction bases numbered 4, after V lost 6 bases and J lost 2 bases.

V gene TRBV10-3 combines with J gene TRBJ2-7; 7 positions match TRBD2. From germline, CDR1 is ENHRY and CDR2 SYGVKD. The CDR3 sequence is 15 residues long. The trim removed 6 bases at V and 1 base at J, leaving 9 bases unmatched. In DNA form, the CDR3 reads TGTGCCATCAGCCCTAGAAGGGAGGGATCCTACGAGCAGTACTTC. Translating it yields CAISPRREGSYEQYF.

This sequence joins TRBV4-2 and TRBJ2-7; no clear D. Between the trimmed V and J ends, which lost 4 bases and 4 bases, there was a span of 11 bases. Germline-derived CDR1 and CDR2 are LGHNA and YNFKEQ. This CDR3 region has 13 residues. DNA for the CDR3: TGTGCCAGCAGCCTATTCCTTTTTTACGAGCAGTACTTC. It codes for CASSLFLFYEQYF.

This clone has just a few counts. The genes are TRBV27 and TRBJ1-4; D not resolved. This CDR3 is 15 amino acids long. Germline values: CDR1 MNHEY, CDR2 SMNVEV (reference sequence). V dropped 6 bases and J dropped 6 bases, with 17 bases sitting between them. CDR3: CASSYTGSQDEKLFF. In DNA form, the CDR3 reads TGTGCCAGCAGCTATACGGGGTCGCAAGATGAAAAACTGTTTTTT.

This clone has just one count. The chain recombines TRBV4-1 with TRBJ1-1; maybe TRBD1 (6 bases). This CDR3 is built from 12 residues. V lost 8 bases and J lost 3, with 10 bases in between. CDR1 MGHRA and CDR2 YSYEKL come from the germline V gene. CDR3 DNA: TGCGCCAGCTCAAGACAGGACACTGAAGCTTTCTTT. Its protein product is CASSRQDTEAFF.

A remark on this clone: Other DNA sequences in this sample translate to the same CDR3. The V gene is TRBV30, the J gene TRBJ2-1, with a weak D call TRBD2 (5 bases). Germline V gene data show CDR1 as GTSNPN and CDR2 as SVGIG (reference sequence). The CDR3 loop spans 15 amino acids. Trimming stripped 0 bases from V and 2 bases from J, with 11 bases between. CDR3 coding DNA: TGTGCCTGGAGTGTGAGTTTCGGGGCCTACAATGAGCAGTTCTTC. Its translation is CAWSVSFGAYNEQFF.

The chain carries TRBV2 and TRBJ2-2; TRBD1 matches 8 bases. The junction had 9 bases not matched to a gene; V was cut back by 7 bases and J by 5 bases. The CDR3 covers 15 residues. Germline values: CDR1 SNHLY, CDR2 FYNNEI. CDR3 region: CASKLVQGETGELFF. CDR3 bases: TGTGCCAGCAAGTTGGTACAGGGGGAGACCGGGGAGCTGTTTTTT.

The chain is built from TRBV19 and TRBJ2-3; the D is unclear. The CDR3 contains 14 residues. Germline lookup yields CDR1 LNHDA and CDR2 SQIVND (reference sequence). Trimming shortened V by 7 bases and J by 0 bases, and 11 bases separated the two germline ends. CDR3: CASTGWGSTDTQYF. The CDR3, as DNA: TGTGCCAGTACCGGCTGGGGTAGCACAGATACGCAGTATTTT.

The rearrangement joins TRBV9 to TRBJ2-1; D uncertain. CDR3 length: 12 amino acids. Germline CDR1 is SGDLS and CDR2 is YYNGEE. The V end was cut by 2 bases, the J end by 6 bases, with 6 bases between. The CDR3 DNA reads TGTGCCAGCAGCGTCGGCAGCAATGAGCAGTTCTTC. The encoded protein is CASSVGSNEQFF.

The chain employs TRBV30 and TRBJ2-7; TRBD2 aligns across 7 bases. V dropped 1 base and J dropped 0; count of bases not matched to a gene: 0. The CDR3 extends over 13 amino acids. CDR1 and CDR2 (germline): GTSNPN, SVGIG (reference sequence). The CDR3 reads CAWSGGSSYEQYF. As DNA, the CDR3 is TGTGCCTGGAGTGGCGGGAGCTCCTACGAGCAGTACTTC.